Below are 28 T cell receptor beta chains sequenced from a single sample in a study of a mutant IDH1 vaccine in newly diagnosed glioma (dated by TCRdb to the early 2020s). Their antigens remain unidentified. The receptor library was made with the immunoSEQ multiplex PCR assay. In TCRdb, the immuneACCESS table is reduced to in-frame sequences with V and J assigned. These tables do not hold every clone; where another copy was compared, an unresolved V gene accounts for under half, and the others remain unexplained. This sample is represented by roughly 68,000 clones; 74% of them were singletons. 4.5% to 5% of the sample is held by the ten biggest clonotypes. The time point label here, explained by the study, means: week 35, safety follow-up. Each vaccine dose, consisting of 300 ug of a 20-mer mutant IDH1 peptide in Montanide, was administered subcutaneously with topical imiquimod. Sample: PBMCs, taken from a glioma patient whose treatment included an IDH1 peptide vaccine. The source of these receptors is a man in his forties or fifties with glioma.

The chain is built from TRBV13 and TRBJ2-6, with a tentative D call TRBD1 (5 bases). Per the germline V gene, CDR1 is PRHDT and CDR2 is FYEKMQ (reference sequence). The CDR3 runs to 16 residues. V dropped 3 bases and J dropped 3 bases, with 12 bases sitting between them. The CDR3 loop is CASSFQGFGGANVLTF. CDR3 coding DNA: TGTGCCAGCAGCTTTCAGGGATTTGGTGGGGCCAACGTCCTGACTTTC.

The rearrangement joins TRBV9 to TRBJ1-1, with 9 bases lining up with TRBD1. Trimming removed 3 bases from V and 5 bases from J; junction bases left unmatched: 5. Germline-derived CDR1 and CDR2 are SGDLS and YYNGEE. The CDR3 consists of 14 residues. The CDR3 sequence: CASSGGQGGTEAFF. CDR3 bases: TGTGCCAGCAGCGGGGGACAGGGAGGGACTGAAGCTTTCTTT.

The J gene is TRBJ1-4, the V gene TRBV9, with D unresolved. Germline CDR1 reads SGDLS; CDR2 reads YYNGEE. With 7 bases removed from V and 3 bases from J, the gap between germline ends came to 13 bases. The CDR3 covers 14 residues. CDR3: CASAPPGANEKLFF. The DNA of the CDR3 is TGTGCCAGCGCCCCCCCGGGAGCTAATGAAAAACTGTTTTTT.

V gene TRBV30 combines with J gene TRBJ1-4, with 10 nucleotides matching TRBD1. Germline V gene sequence: CDR1 GTSNPN, CDR2 SVGIG (reference sequence). V was pared by 3 bases and J by 7 bases, with 11 bases of the junction left unmatched. The CDR3 extends over 16 amino acids. The CDR3, as DNA: TGTGCCTGGAGGAGATGGGGGACAGGGGAGGGTGAAAAACTGTTTTTT. This sequence encodes CAWRRWGTGEGEKLFF.

This clone was seen a single time. The V and J genes are TRBV9 and TRBJ1-3; D may be TRBD1 (5 bases). Germline V gene sequence: CDR1 SGDLS, CDR2 YYNGEE. The CDR3 is 15 residues long. The V gene lost 0 bases and the J gene lost 3 bases, with 10 bases spanning the gap. This CDR3 is CASSVEGAGGNTIYF. The CDR3 DNA follows: TGTGCCAGCAGCGTAGAAGGGGCCGGTGGAAACACCATATATTTT.

The gene calls are TRBV19 and TRBJ1-4; D is unclear. The germline V and J ends were trimmed by 1 base and 3 bases, with 6 bases remaining between them. The CDR3 is 14 residues long. In germline, CDR1 is LNHDA, CDR2 SQIVND (reference sequence). The CDR3 sequence: CASSIGRSNEKLFF. In DNA, the CDR3 is TGTGCCAGTAGTATAGGACGGTCTAATGAAAAACTGTTTTTT.

The chain employs TRBV6-5 and TRBJ1-2; maybe TRBD1 (5 bases). Germline assignment: CDR1 MNHEY and CDR2 SVGAGI. This CDR3 has 15 residues. Trimming took 2 bases from V and 8 from J, leaving 18 bases between them. CDR3 in amino acids: CASSYKLGVSRGYTF. The CDR3 bases are TGTGCCAGCAGTTACAAACTAGGGGTATCAAGAGGCTACACCTTC.

The rearrangement uses TRBV25-1 and TRBJ1-2; TRBD1 matches at 7 bases. Germline CDR1 MGHDK, CDR2 SYGVNS. Losses at the gene ends were 2 bases for V and 4 bases for J; bases not matched to a gene: 4. The CDR3 contains 14 residues. The CDR3 region has the DNA TGTGCCAGCAGTGAAAACGACAGGGCCTATGGCTACACCTTC. This encodes CASSENDRAYGYTF.

This rearrangement joins TRBV7-6 to TRBJ2-5, with D perhaps given as TRBD1 or TRBD2 (5 bases each). Germline assignment: CDR1 SGHVS and CDR2 FNYEAQ. V lost 2 bases and J lost 1, with 8 bases in between. This CDR3 is 14 amino acids long. Here the CDR3 DNA reads TGTGCCAGCAGCTTATATGGGGGCCAAGAGACCCAGTACTTC. It is translated as CASSLYGGQETQYF.

The rearrangement links TRBV5-6 to TRBJ1-2; 7 nucleotides align to TRBD1. Germline loops: CDR1 SGHDT, CDR2 YYEEEE. This CDR3 spans 15 amino acids. V lost 4 bases, J lost 1 base, and 7 bases stayed unmatched. CDR3 DNA sequence: TGTGCCAGCAGCCCGCCCGACAGGGTTAACTATGGCTACACCTTC. It specifies CASSPPDRVNYGYTF. Together with reference TRBV5-6 and TRBJ1-2, the CDR3 gives the full variable domain: DAGVTQSPTHLIKTRGQQVTLRCSPKSGHDTVSWYQQALGQGPQFIFQYYEEEERQRGNFPDRFSGHQFPNYSSELNVNALLLGDSALYLCASSPPDRVNYGYTFGSGTRLTVV.

The chain employs TRBV2 and TRBJ1-5, with D possibly being TRBD1 (5 bases). Germline CDR1 is SNHLY and CDR2 is FYNNEI. This CDR3 is 13 amino acids long. Trimming left V 7 bases short and J 0 bases short, with 7 bases between. The CDR3 nucleotides are TGTGCCAGCATGGGGGATAGCAATCAGCCCCAGCATTTT. Protein: CASMGDSNQPQHF.

The chain combines TRBV2 with TRBJ1-2; D is uncertain. CDR1 SNHLY and CDR2 FYNNEI come from the germline V gene. V gave up 6 bases and J gave up 4 bases, with 12 bases separating them. This CDR3 is 13 amino acids long. As DNA, the CDR3 is TGTGCCAGCAGAGCAGAACGGGGCTATGGCTACACCTTC. As protein: CASRAERGYGYTF.

The chain couples TRBV9 to TRBJ2-7; D may match TRBD1 or TRBD2 (5 bases each). Germline CDR1 and CDR2: SGDLS and YYNGEE. The CDR3 loop spans 15 amino acids. Trimming removed 2 bases at V and 4 bases at J, with 16 bases between. The CDR3 sequence: CASSVTGTLEYEQYF. The CDR3 DNA reads as TGTGCCAGCAGCGTGACCGGGACGCTAGAATACGAGCAGTACTTC.

In its sample, this clone was seen a few times. This rearrangement joins TRBV4-2 to TRBJ1-2, with TRBD1 as a possible D gene (5 bases). V gave up 0 bases and J gave up 8 bases, with 16 bases separating them. Germline V lookup: CDR1 LGHNA, CDR2 YNFKEQ. This CDR3 spans 15 amino acids. CDR3 amino acids: CASSQEKGTAVGYTF. The CDR3, as DNA: TGTGCCAGCAGCCAAGAAAAAGGGACTGCGGTGGGCTACACCTTC.

The chain links TRBV7-2 to TRBJ2-7, with D unresolved. This CDR3 is 13 amino acids long. Germline CDR1 and CDR2: SGHTA and FQGNSA. Trimming cost V 7 bases and J 8 bases, with 18 bases left between them. The CDR3 reads CASTNPGVGKQYF. CDR3 DNA sequence: TGTGCCAGCACCAACCCTGGAGTTGGGAAGCAGTACTTC. Combining the CDR3 with reference TRBV7-2 and TRBJ2-7 gives the whole variable domain GAGVSQSPSNKVTEKGKDVELRCDPISGHTALYWYRQSLGQGLEFLIYFQGNSAPDKSGLPSDRFSAERTGGSVSTLTIQRTQQEDSAVYLCASTNPGVGKQYFGPGTRLTVT.

The rearrangement links TRBV5-4 to TRBJ2-5, with 11 bases fitting TRBD2. This CDR3 has 16 amino acids. Germline CDR1 reads SGHNT; CDR2 reads YYREEE (reference sequence). V was pared by 2 bases and J by 2 bases, with 5 bases of the junction left unmatched. Here the CDR3 reads CASSFGVAGGQETQYF. The DNA for the CDR3 is TGTGCCAGCAGCTTTGGTGTAGCGGGGGGGCAAGAGACCCAGTACTTC.

V gene TRBV4-3 combines with J gene TRBJ1-4; no definite D call. Germline lookup yields CDR1 LGHNA and CDR2 YSLEER. CDR3 length equals 15 residues. The V and J ends lost 0 bases and 8 bases respectively, with 13 bases between them. CDR3: CASSQDRSGSEKLFF. CDR3 bases: TGCGCCAGCAGCCAAGATCGTTCAGGCAGCGAAAAACTGTTTTTT.

The chain links TRBV6-5 to TRBJ1-2; D is undetermined. In germline, CDR1 is MNHEY, CDR2 SVGAGI. The CDR3 is 14 residues long. V lost 0 bases to trimming and J lost 4 bases, with 9 bases between them. The CDR3 here is CASSYSRGLYGYTF. For the CDR3, the DNA is TGTGCCAGCAGTTACTCCCGCGGGCTCTATGGCTACACCTTC.

The chain has TRBV5-6 and TRBJ2-7; D unresolved. The CDR3 has 12 amino acids. The V gene lost 0 bases and the J gene lost 4 bases, with 5 bases spanning the gap. The germline CDR1 and CDR2 sequences are SGHDT and YYEEEE. The CDR3 is CASSLGQYEQYF. The CDR3 DNA reads TGTGCCAGCAGCTTGGGGCAGTACGAGCAGTACTTC.

This clone occurred a few times. V and J are TRBV30 and TRBJ1-5; possible D gene TRBD1, 5 bases. The V gene lost 0 bases and the J gene lost 1 base, with 7 bases spanning the gap. The CDR3 extends over 14 amino acids. Germline V gives CDR1 GTSNPN, CDR2 SVGIG (reference sequence). As DNA, the CDR3 is TGTGCCTGGAGTGTACCAGGGAGCAATCAGCCCCAGCATTTT. Translation: CAWSVPGSNQPQHF.

This clone was detected only a few times. This rearrangement joins TRBV5-1 to TRBJ2-7; 7 positions agree with TRBD2. J was trimmed by 5 bases and V by 4 bases; bases with no gene match: 3. The CDR3 extends over 12 amino acids. Germline V gene lookup returns CDR1 SGHRS and CDR2 YFSETQ. The DNA of the CDR3 is TGCGCCAGCAGCCCGGCGGGGGACGAGCAGTACTTC. This codes for CASSPAGDEQYF.

V gene TRBV27 combines with J gene TRBJ1-1; D not resolved. Germline V gene sequence: CDR1 MNHEY, CDR2 SMNVEV (reference sequence). V lost 4 bases, J lost 2 bases, and 11 bases lay in between. The CDR3 length is 14 residues. This CDR3 is CASSSRHLNTEAFF. The CDR3 DNA follows: TGTGCCAGCAGTTCCAGACACCTAAACACTGAAGCTTTCTTT.

The CDR3 region is CASSPTPSPQETQYF. The CDR3 DNA reads TGTGCCAGCAGCCCGACACCGTCCCCCCAAGAGACCCAGTACTTC. The chain recombines TRBV7-3 with TRBJ2-5; D not resolved. CDR3 length equals 15 residues. V was pared by 5 bases and J by 1 base, with 14 bases between. CDR1 and CDR2 from the germline V gene are SGHTA and FQGTGA.

J is TRBJ2-5 and V is TRBV16; D unresolved. Germline V gives CDR1 KGHSY, CDR2 FQNENV. The V gene lost 2 bases and the J gene lost 3 bases, with 10 bases spanning the gap. The CDR3 runs 14 residues. The CDR3 DNA is TGTGCCAGCAGCCAAGGGCCCCGGAAAGAGACCCAGTACTTC. Protein sequence: CASSQGPRKETQYF.

CDR3 region: CASSLAGLTGRETQYF. In DNA form, the CDR3 reads TGTGCCAGCAGCTTAGCGGGGTTGACAGGGAGAGAGACCCAGTACTTC. V and J are TRBV11-2 and TRBJ2-5; 7 bases line up with TRBD1. Germline V CDR1 and CDR2: SGHAT, FQNNGV. Trimming cost V 1 base and J 4 bases; bases outside gene matches: 9. This CDR3 has 16 residues.

Here the CDR3 reads CASSQQEATEAFF. DNA for the CDR3: TGTGCCAGCAGCCAACAAGAGGCCACTGAAGCTTTCTTT. The chain carries TRBV14 and TRBJ1-1; no firm D call. V was pared by 2 bases and J by 4 bases, with 8 bases between. This CDR3 has 13 amino acids. Looked up from germline, CDR1 is SGHDN and CDR2 is FVKESK.

This clone was recorded only once. The V and J genes are TRBV19 and TRBJ2-1; the match to TRBD1 covers 11 bases. V lost 5 bases, J lost 8 bases, and 8 bases stayed unmatched. Germline lookup yields CDR1 LNHDA and CDR2 SQIVND (reference sequence). The length of the CDR3 is 15 residues. CDR3 DNA: TGTGCCAGTAGTCCACGGGACAGGGGGAGCTATGAGCAGTTCTTC. Its protein product is CASSPRDRGSYEQFF.

The genes are TRBV6-4 and TRBJ1-2; possible D gene TRBD1, 5 bases. Trimming cost V 5 bases and J 8 bases, with 12 bases left between them. Germline loops: CDR1 MRHNA, CDR2 SNTAGT. The CDR3 consists of 12 residues. The CDR3 loop is CASSRGAGGYTF. The DNA for the CDR3 is TGTGCCAGCAGTCGAGGGGCCGGGGGCTACACCTTC.